This entry lists 25 T cell receptor beta chains sequenced from one sample in a study of metastatic and nonmetastatic thyroid tumors. Using MiXCR, TCRdb re-called clones from the PCR reads. The repertoire holds about 40,000 clones, roughly a sixth seen once, with 3.5% to 4% in the top ten. Every patient was untreated before thyroid surgery. What was sequenced was blood. These receptors were collected from a female donor with papillary thyroid cancer or a benign thyroid nodule (not recorded which). Some clones in this sample may be carry-over from other donors' samples.

This clone is medium-sized. Other DNA sequences in the sample encode the same CDR3. The chain has TRBV6-1 and TRBJ1-2, with D unresolved. Trimming removed 1 base from V and 8 bases from J, with 14 bases in between. The CDR3 is 14 residues long. From germline, CDR1 is MNHNS and CDR2 SASEGT. Here the CDR3 reads CASSEGAGGEGYTF. The CDR3 DNA reads TGTGCCAGCAGTGAAGGGGCCGGTGGGGAAGGCTACACCTTC.

This clone was found many times. The chain couples TRBV2 to TRBJ2-1, with a possible D match to TRBD1 (5 bases). Trimming cost V 3 bases and J 1 base, with 10 bases left between them. Germline V gene data show CDR1 as SNHLY and CDR2 as FYNNEI. CDR3 size: 15 residues. The CDR3 here is CASSELGASYNEQFF. For the CDR3, the DNA is TGTGCCAGCAGTGAGTTAGGGGCTTCCTACAATGAGCAGTTCTTC.

Ten or more counts support this clone. This chain uses TRBV19 with TRBJ2-2; D ambiguous. Germline assignment: CDR1 LNHDA and CDR2 SQIVND (reference sequence). Trimming shortened V by 5 bases and J by 2 bases, and 3 bases separated the two germline ends. The CDR3 loop spans 12 amino acids. CDR3 bases: TGTGCCAGTAGTCCTAACACCGGGGAGCTGTTTTTT. Translation: CASSPNTGELFF.

The sample holds many counts of this clone. The V and J genes are TRBV20-1 and TRBJ1-1, with a tentative D call TRBD1 (6 bases). The CDR3 extends over 14 amino acids. Trimming removed 1 base from V and 3 bases from J, with 12 bases in between. CDR1 DFQATT and CDR2 SNEGSKA come from the germline V gene (reference sequence). This CDR3 is CSARAPHRDTEAFF. CDR3 coding DNA: TGCAGTGCTAGAGCCCCACACAGGGACACTGAAGCTTTCTTT.

Ten or more counts support this clone. In DNA form, the CDR3 reads TGCAGTGTAAAGACAGACGCTTTCAATCAGCCCCAGCATTTT. Residues: CSVKTDAFNQPQHF. The chain couples TRBV20-1 to TRBJ1-5; D is perhaps TRBD1 (5 bases). Germline values: CDR1 DFQATT, CDR2 SNEGSKA (reference sequence). The CDR3 has 14 amino acids. Deletions cut 7 bases from V and 3 bases from J, with 16 bases between.

This clone was observed many times. A much larger clone sits a single nucleotide away, making a read error possible. In nucleotides, the CDR3 is TGTGCCAGCAGTCCGGGGGCTAGCGCAAAATACAATGAGCAGTTCTTC. It codes for CASSPGASAKYNEQFF. This rearrangement joins TRBV27 to TRBJ2-1; D possibly uses TRBD1 or TRBD2 (6 bases each). V gave up 5 bases and J gave up 4 bases, with 18 bases separating them. The CDR3 is 16 residues long. Germline CDR1 is MNHEY and CDR2 is SMNVEV (reference sequence).

V and J are TRBV12-3 or TRBV12-4 and TRBJ1-1; 12 positions match TRBD1. Trimming at V came to 5 bases and at J to 4 bases, leaving 8 bases not matched to a gene. CDR3 size: 16 residues. DNA for the CDR3: TGTGCCAGCAGTAACCGGGACAGGGGGCATCTCACTGAAGCTTTCTTT. Translation gives CASSNRDRGHLTEAFF.

This clone has a count of ten or more. This chain connects TRBV4-2 to TRBJ1-3; D perhaps matches TRBD1 (5 bases). Trimming removed 0 bases from V and 3 bases from J, with 18 bases in between. The V gene's germline CDR1 is LGHNA and CDR2 YNFKEQ. The CDR3 runs 18 residues. CDR3 sequence: CASSQDLHWGAGGNTIYF. CDR3 DNA: TGTGCCAGCAGCCAAGATCTTCACTGGGGCGCGGGTGGAAACACCATATATTTT.

In regard to this clone: This may arise from a read error, as a much more abundant clone is one base away. The rearrangement joins TRBV6-1 to TRBJ1-2, with 11 bases aligning to TRBD1. From germline, CDR1 is MNHNS and CDR2 SASEGT. This CDR3 has 13 residues. J lost 8 bases, V lost 11 bases, and 10 bases had no gene match. CDR3 nucleotides: TGTGCCTTCAGCCCCAGGGACAGGGGGGGCTACACCTTC. Protein: CAFSPRDRGGYTF.

This clone is judged medium-sized. The V and J genes are TRBV6-1 and TRBJ2-7, with TRBD1 matching 9 bases. The length of the CDR3 is 14 residues. Germline V gene data show CDR1 as MNHNS and CDR2 as SASEGT. V trimming: 8 bases; J trimming: 3 bases; junction bases outside the gene matches: 8. CDR3 DNA sequence: TGTGCCAGCGCCTGGACAGGGGCGGGCTACGAGCAGTACTTC. Protein product: CASAWTGAGYEQYF.

This clone was counted a few times. This may arise from a read error, as a much more abundant clone is one base away. This chain uses TRBV14 with TRBJ2-7; D gene uncertain. Germline V lookup: CDR1 SGHDN, CDR2 FVKESK. The CDR3 contains 16 residues. The CDR3 DNA is TGTGCCAGCAGCCAAAGGCATGGTGCCGGATCCTACCAGCAGTACTTC. This sequence encodes CASSQRHGAGSYQQYF.

Many counts were recorded for this clone. The rearrangement joins TRBV20-1 to TRBJ1-6; possibly TRBD1 for D (6 bases). V lost 0 bases and J lost 11, with 8 bases in between. CDR1 is DFQATT, CDR2 SNEGSKA, per germline (reference sequence). The CDR3 length is 12 residues. This CDR3 is CSARDTGTPLHF. The DNA for the CDR3 is TGCAGTGCTAGAGATACAGGGACACCCCTCCACTTT.

The chain employs TRBV13 and TRBJ2-7, with TRBD2 identical over 13 bases. The CDR3 is 14 residues long. Trimming at V came to 6 bases and at J to 6 bases, leaving 5 bases not matched to a gene. The germline V gene encodes CDR1 PRHDT and CDR2 FYEKMQ (reference sequence). The CDR3 protein is CASSRTSGSSEQYF. CDR3 DNA sequence: TGTGCCAGCAGTAGGACTAGCGGGAGTAGCGAGCAGTACTTC.

This clone was detected ten times or more. The V and J genes are TRBV6-5 and TRBJ2-5; TRBD1 matches at 7 bases. The trim removed 0 bases at V and 3 bases at J, leaving 1 base unmatched. The CDR3 loop spans 14 amino acids. Germline CDR1 reads MNHEY; CDR2 reads SVGAGI. CDR3 coding DNA: TGTGCCAGCAGTTACTCGACAGGGAAAGAGACCCAGTACTTC. Protein product: CASSYSTGKETQYF.

Worth noting for this clone: Since a much larger clone is just one base distant, this may be a read error. The J gene is TRBJ2-2, the V gene TRBV9, with TRBD2 identical over 9 bases. CDR1 is SGDLS, CDR2 YYNGEE, per germline. The J segment lost 6 bases and the V segment lost 7 bases, leaving 13 bases of the junction unmatched. This CDR3 comprises 16 residues. This chain's CDR3 is CASSTGGGRAAGELFF. The CDR3, as DNA: TGTGCCAGCTCCACCGGGGGCGGGAGGGCCGCCGGGGAGCTGTTTTTT. The variable domain in full, completed from reference TRBV9 and TRBJ2-2, reads DSGVTQTPKHLITATGQRVTLRCSPRSGDLSVYWYQQSLDQGLQFLIQYYNGEERAKGNILERFSAQQFPDLHSELNLSSLELGDSALYFCASSTGGGRAAGELFFGEGSRLTVL.

Regarding this clone: This CDR3 fails to terminate in the conserved phenylalanine or tryptophan, so it likely reflects a read error. This chain joins TRBV6-1 and TRBJ1-1, with D perhaps matching TRBD1 (6 bases). The germline V and J ends were trimmed by 3 bases and 3 bases, with 11 bases remaining between them. The CDR3 consists of 14 residues. Germline assignment: CDR1 MNHNS and CDR2 SASEGT. In nucleotides, the CDR3 is TGTGCCAGCAGTGAGACAGGTTCCTACACTGAAGCTTTCTCT. This gives the protein CASSETGSYTEAFS.

In its sample, this clone was seen many times. The rearrangement links TRBV15 to TRBJ1-1; D might be TRBD1 (5 bases). Germline CDR1 reads LNHNV; CDR2 reads YYDKDF (reference sequence). The CDR3 loop spans 12 amino acids. V was trimmed by 8 bases and J by 1 base, leaving 8 bases between them. CDR3: CATAQGNTEAFF. DNA for the CDR3: TGTGCCACCGCCCAGGGGAACACTGAAGCTTTCTTT.

This chain uses TRBV28 with TRBJ1-2; tentative D call: TRBD1 (6 bases). V gave up 3 bases and J gave up 7 bases, with 12 bases separating them. The length of the CDR3 is 13 residues. CDR1 and CDR2 (germline): MDHEN, SYDVKM. CDR3 nucleotide sequence: TGTGCCAGCAGTTTTCTGGGGGCGTTTGGCTACACCTTC. Protein sequence: CASSFLGAFGYTF.

About this clone: A much more abundant neighbour one base away suggests this may be a read error. This sequence joins TRBV10-3 and TRBJ2-7; 7 nucleotides agree with TRBD1. The germline CDR1 and CDR2 sequences are ENHRY and SYGVKD. The CDR3 sequence is 15 residues long. The DNA for the CDR3 is TGTTCTTCATCCGAACCGGGACAGATATCTTACGAGCAGTACTTC. It encodes CSSSEPGQISYEQYF.

The gene calls are TRBV7-3 and TRBJ1-1; D unclear. The germline V gene encodes CDR1 SGHTA and CDR2 FQGTGA. This CDR3 spans 16 amino acids. Trimming took off 1 base at V and 4 bases at J, with 16 bases between the two ends. The CDR3 nucleotides read TGTGCCAGCAGCTTAAATCTGTCACCACGAGGCACTGAAGCTTTCTTT. Amino acid sequence: CASSLNLSPRGTEAFF.

This clone was observed many times. The chain uses TRBV19 and TRBJ2-1, with 9 bases identical to TRBD1. The V gene end was trimmed by 6 bases and the J gene end by 4 bases; junction bases not matched to a gene: 7. Looked up from germline, CDR1 is LNHDA and CDR2 is SQIVND (reference sequence). This CDR3 is built from 15 residues. CDR3 coding DNA: TGTGCCAGTAGCAAACAGGGGGCGACTTACAATGAGCAGTTCTTC. Protein: CASSKQGATYNEQFF.

This clone has a count of ten or more. This chain uses TRBV6-1 with TRBJ2-6; either TRBD1 or TRBD2 may supply D (5 bases each). Trimming removed 6 bases at V and 0 bases at J, with 12 bases between. This CDR3 contains 16 residues. CDR1 MNHNS and CDR2 SASEGT come from the germline V gene. The CDR3 spells CASSSPGTSGANVLTF. The CDR3 nucleotides are TGTGCCAGCAGCTCCCCGGGGACCTCTGGGGCCAACGTCCTGACTTTC.

This clone has just a few counts. The rearrangement uses TRBV6-1 and TRBJ2-7; D is unresolved. CDR1 MNHNS and CDR2 SASEGT come from the germline V gene. The CDR3 has 12 amino acids. V was trimmed by 8 bases and J by 6 bases, leaving 14 bases between them. CDR3: CASRWSSTEQYF. The CDR3 nucleotides are TGTGCCAGCCGCTGGTCCAGTACCGAGCAGTACTTC.

This rearrangement joins TRBV30 to TRBJ2-1, with a possible D match to TRBD1 (6 bases). V lost 1 base and J 7 bases, leaving 11 bases between the germline ends. The CDR3 consists of 13 residues. In germline, CDR1 is GTSNPN, CDR2 SVGIG (reference sequence). CDR3 in amino acids: CAWSAGTKNEQFF. The CDR3 nucleotides read TGTGCCTGGAGTGCCGGGACAAAAAATGAGCAGTTCTTC. Full variable domain (rest looked up from reference TRBV30 and TRBJ2-1): SQTIHQWPATLVQPVGSPLSLECTVEGTSNPNLYWYRQAAGRGLQLLFYSVGIGQISSEVPQNLSASRPQDRQFILSSKKLLLSDSGFYLCAWSAGTKNEQFFGPGTRLTVL.

On this clone: At one end the junction does not follow the germline gene, possibly because of a read error. The rearrangement joins TRBV29-1 to TRBJ2-2; perhaps TRBD1 as D (6 bases). The CDR3 length is 12 residues. The germline V gene encodes CDR1 SQVTM and CDR2 ANQGSEA. CDR3 DNA sequence: TGTAGAGCAGGGGAGACCCCCGGGGAGCTGTTTTTT. As protein: CRAGETPGELFF.